Below are 27 T cell receptor beta chains sequenced from a single sample in a study of T cells in Graves' hyperthyroidism and ophthalmopathy. The investigators amplified TCR beta CDR3 regions from RNA transcripts. Researchers ran a first-round RT-PCR on the TCR CDR3 using the HTBI primer set. TCRdb ran MiXCR on the multiplex PCR reads and lists one entry per CDR3 protein. The table includes around 340,000 distinct CDR3 sequences, about a sixth detected once. Input material: blood. Receptors were obtained from a woman between 40 and 50 years old with Graves' ophthalmopathy.

This clonotype was seen many times. The chain couples TRBV24-1 to TRBJ1-1, with TRBD1 as a possible D gene (6 bases). Trimming cost V 7 bases and J 5 bases, with 10 bases left between them. CDR3 length: 12 residues. The germline V gene encodes CDR1 KGHDR and CDR2 SFDVKD. CDR3 coding DNA: TGTGCCACCAGCAGGGGAGGTACTGAAGCTTTCTTT. Translation: CATSRGGTEAFF.

This clonotype has at least ten counts. The V call is TRBV20-1, the J call TRBJ1-1; a weak D match, TRBD1 (6 bases). Looked up from germline, CDR1 is DFQATT and CDR2 is SNEGSKA (reference sequence). The V end was cut by 7 bases, the J end by 1 base, with 16 bases between. CDR3 length: 14 amino acids. The CDR3 DNA reads as TGCAGTGTTCGGTCACAGGGAAAGAACACTGAAGCTTTCTTT. The encoded protein is CSVRSQGKNTEAFF.

The chain is built from TRBV16 and TRBJ2-7; D is ambiguous. Per germline, CDR1 KGHSY and CDR2 FQNENV. This CDR3 has 14 residues. V shed 0 bases and J shed 2 bases, with 8 bases lying between them. The CDR3: CASSQSYGPYEQYF. The CDR3, as DNA: TGTGCCAGCAGCCAATCGTACGGTCCCTACGAGCAGTACTTC.

This clonotype was recorded many times. The J gene is TRBJ1-1, the V gene TRBV28; no reliable D call. The CDR3 spans 15 residues. V lost 2 bases and J lost 6, with 16 bases in between. Germline CDR1 is MDHEN and CDR2 is SYDVKM. CDR3 amino acids: CASSLTGEGKPEAFF. DNA for the CDR3: TGTGCCAGCAGTTTAACGGGCGAGGGAAAGCCTGAAGCTTTCTTT.

This chain joins TRBV6-5 and TRBJ2-5, with D possibly matching TRBD1 (6 bases). CDR3 length equals 15 residues. V was clipped by 0 bases and J by 4 bases, with 12 bases between them. CDR1 MNHEY and CDR2 SVGAGI come from the germline V gene. CDR3 amino acids: CASSYSPQGRETQYF. DNA of the CDR3: TGTGCCAGCAGTTACTCTCCCCAGGGGAGAGAGACCCAGTACTTC.

At least ten counts were recorded for this clonotype. The V call is TRBV7-9, the J call TRBJ2-7, with D possibly TRBD1 on 7 matching bases. This CDR3 is built from 15 residues. V shed 3 bases and J shed 2 bases, with 14 bases lying between them. CDR1 is SEHNR and CDR2 is FQNEAQ in the germline V gene (reference sequence). The CDR3 loop is CASSLQTGTPYEQYF. The CDR3 DNA reads as TGTGCCAGCAGCTTGCAGACAGGGACTCCCTACGAGCAGTACTTC.

This clonotype has at least ten counts. The chain couples TRBV28 to TRBJ2-4; 7 bases map to TRBD2. This CDR3 is built from 17 residues. Trimming at V came to 7 bases and at J to 8 bases, leaving 20 bases not matched to a gene. Germline V CDR1 and CDR2: MDHEN, SYDVKM. For the CDR3, the DNA is TGTGCCAGCACCCCCCACTCCCCCACGGGGAGGGGAGACATTCAGTACTTC. Translation gives CASTPHSPTGRGDIQYF.

This clonotype was recorded at least ten times. The chain employs TRBV7-3 and TRBJ1-1; the D gene is possibly TRBD1 (6 bases). Germline V gene sequence: CDR1 SGHTA, CDR2 FQGTGA. This CDR3 region has 16 residues. Deletions cut 2 bases from V and 1 base from J, with 14 bases between. The CDR3 sequence: CASSLFPPGQNTEAFF. CDR3 nucleotides: TGTGCCAGCAGCTTATTTCCTCCGGGACAGAACACTGAAGCTTTCTTT.

This clonotype showed up many times. The V gene is TRBV2, the J gene TRBJ2-7; 8 nucleotides align to TRBD2. Germline CDR1 and CDR2: SNHLY and FYNNEI. The ends lost 3 bases at V and 1 base at J; junction bases unmatched: 2. The CDR3 covers 14 residues. In DNA form, the CDR3 reads TGTGCCAGCAGTGATACTAGCGGTTCCTACGAGCAGTACTTC. Amino acids: CASSDTSGSYEQYF.

In its sample, this clonotype was seen many times. The rearrangement uses TRBV28 and TRBJ2-7; TRBD1 matches at 9 bases. V gave up 4 bases and J gave up 2 bases; unmatched junction bases: 9. CDR1 and CDR2 (germline): MDHEN, SYDVKM. CDR3 size: 16 residues. CDR3 nucleotide sequence: TGTGCCAGCAGTTCGATCGTTCGGGACAGGGCCTACGAGCAGTACTTC. Translated: CASSSIVRDRAYEQYF. Variable domain in full (rest from reference TRBV28 and TRBJ2-7): DVKVTQSSRYLVKRTGEKVFLECVQDMDHENMFWYRQDPGLGLRLIYFSYDVKMKEKGDIPEGYSVSREKKERFSLILESASTNQTSMYLCASSSIVRDRAYEQYFGPGTRLTVT.

This clonotype was observed at least ten times. The chain couples TRBV12-5 to TRBJ2-7; D remains ambiguous. V was shortened by 1 base and J by 3 bases, with 4 bases between the two germline ends. The V gene's germline CDR1 is LGHNT and CDR2 FRNRAP. The CDR3 sequence is 12 residues long. The CDR3 DNA follows: TGTGCTAGTGGTTTGGACAGCTACGAGCAGTACTTC. Amino acids: CASGLDSYEQYF.

V usage is TRBV20-1 and J usage is TRBJ1-2; D gene unclear. CDR3 size: 14 residues. Deletions cut 8 bases from V and 0 bases from J, with 16 bases between. Germline assignment: CDR1 DFQATT and CDR2 SNEGSKA (reference sequence). The DNA of the CDR3 is TGCAGTTCCCCAGAGGAACTAGCTAACTATGGCTACACCTTC. Protein sequence: CSSPEELANYGYTF.

This clonotype occurred many times. V gene TRBV29-1 combines with J gene TRBJ2-4, with a weak D call TRBD2 (5 bases). Trimming left V 7 bases short and J 2 bases short, with 21 bases between. The CDR3 loop spans 16 amino acids. CDR1 and CDR2 from the germline V gene are SQVTM and ANQGSEA. The CDR3 region has the DNA TGCAGCGCGCTGGACGAGCGGCCCGGGCCCAAAAACATTCAGTACTTC. This sequence encodes CSALDERPGPKNIQYF.

This clonotype appeared a few times. The junction and the germline gene differ at one end; a read error may be behind it. The chain is built from TRBV12-3 or TRBV12-4 and TRBJ2-2; perhaps TRBD2 as D (6 bases). The CDR3 sequence is 16 residues long. CDR3 loop: CAISLGSGSPTEELFF. Here the CDR3 DNA reads TGTGCCATCAGTTTAGGTTCCGGGAGTCCCACCGAGGAGCTGTTTTTT.

This clonotype was found many times. The CDR3 sequence: CASSLYRDMERKRYTF. CDR3 nucleotides: TGTGCCAGCAGTTTATACCGGGACATGGAACGTAAGCGCTACACCTTC. The chain recombines TRBV28 with TRBJ1-2; D is possibly TRBD1 (6 bases). There are 16 residues in the CDR3. V lost 1 base, J lost 9 bases, and 21 bases lay in between. Germline V gene data show CDR1 as MDHEN and CDR2 as SYDVKM.

This clonotype has at least ten counts. The rearrangement uses TRBV12-3 or TRBV12-4 and TRBJ2-7; D not resolved. This CDR3 has 13 residues. The V gene lost 10 bases and the J gene lost 7 bases, with 20 bases spanning the gap. The CDR3 region has the DNA TGTGCCATCACAACCCATCTCACGGCAGAGCAGTACTTC. It encodes CAITTHLTAEQYF.

This clonotype was counted at least ten times. This chain uses TRBV12-3 or TRBV12-4 with TRBJ1-5; 8 nucleotides align to TRBD1. Germline trimming cut 6 bases from V and 0 bases from J; bases unmatched to any gene: 13. CDR3 size: 18 residues. The CDR3 DNA reads TGTGCCAGCAGCCTTGTCGGACAGGGATTCTATAGCAATCAGCCCCAGCATTTT. This codes for CASSLVGQGFYSNQPQHF.

This clonotype has at least ten counts. This CDR3 is CASSFYGADYGYTF. CDR3 DNA sequence: TGTGCCAGCAGTTTTTACGGAGCCGACTATGGCTACACCTTC. The rearrangement links TRBV28 to TRBJ1-2; D ambiguous. This CDR3 spans 14 amino acids. CDR1 and CDR2 (germline): MDHEN, SYDVKM. V was trimmed by 3 bases and J by 3 bases, leaving 11 bases between them.

This clonotype was seen ten or more times. The V gene is TRBV6-1, the J gene TRBJ2-5; the D gene is possibly TRBD1 (5 bases). Trimming took off 1 base at V and 4 bases at J, with 16 bases between the two ends. The CDR3 runs to 16 residues. The germline gives CDR1 MNHNS, CDR2 SASEGT. The CDR3 protein is CASSEGGREVGETQYF. Written as DNA, the CDR3 is TGTGCCAGCAGTGAAGGCGGCAGGGAAGTGGGAGAGACCCAGTACTTC.

This clonotype was seen repeatedly, ten times or more. CDR3 coding DNA: TGTGCCAGCAGTTTAAAACTGTCGGCCGAGCAGTACTTC. Its translation: CASSLKLSAEQYF. This chain links TRBV12-3 or TRBV12-4 with TRBJ2-7, with D unresolved. This CDR3 comprises 13 residues. Trimming cost V 2 bases and J 6 bases, with 11 bases left between them.

This clonotype was picked up many times. The chain links TRBV28 to TRBJ2-7, with D maybe TRBD1 (6 bases). This CDR3 has 14 amino acids. V lost 2 bases and J lost 1, with 9 bases in between. Germline V lookup: CDR1 MDHEN, CDR2 SYDVKM. This CDR3 is CASSLRTVSYEQYF. CDR3 sequence (DNA): TGTGCCAGCAGTTTAAGGACAGTGTCCTACGAGCAGTACTTC. The whole variable domain, remainder taken from reference TRBV28 and TRBJ2-7, is DVKVTQSSRYLVKRTGEKVFLECVQDMDHENMFWYRQDPGLGLRLIYFSYDVKMKEKGDIPEGYSVSREKKERFSLILESASTNQTSMYLCASSLRTVSYEQYFGPGTRLTVT.

This clonotype has a count of ten or more. The rearrangement uses TRBV15 and TRBJ2-7, with 11 bases that match TRBD1. The length of the CDR3 is 16 residues. Germline V gives CDR1 LNHNV, CDR2 YYDKDF (reference sequence). V gave up 0 bases and J gave up 7 bases; unmatched junction bases: 8. The CDR3 spells CATSREGTGGRYEQYF. As DNA, the CDR3 is TGTGCCACCAGCAGAGAAGGGACAGGGGGACGTTATGAGCAGTACTTC.

This clonotype has a handful of counts. This chain connects TRBV18 to TRBJ2-7; D gene uncertain. Per the germline V gene, CDR1 is KGHSH and CDR2 is LQKENI. V was shortened by 0 bases and J by 3 bases, with 21 bases between the two germline ends. The CDR3 extends over 18 amino acids. The CDR3 DNA sequence: TGTGCCAGCTCACCACCAGGGCAACGCGTTCTAGGAAACTACGAGCAGTACTTC. As protein: CASSPPGQRVLGNYEQYF.

In its sample, this clonotype was seen many times. This may come from a read error, since a much larger clone is one base off. The V and J genes are TRBV12-5 and TRBJ2-7; 12 bases are shared with TRBD2. Germline V CDR1 and CDR2: LGHNT, FRNRAP. The CDR3 consists of 18 residues. CDR3 bases: TGTGCTAGTGGTCCCGGACTAGCGGGAAGGTTTGTCGCCTACGAGCGGTACTTC. The encoded protein is CASGPGLAGRFVAYERYF.

The chain has TRBV28 and TRBJ1-2; no firm D call. V lost 5 bases to trimming and J lost 0 bases, with 10 bases between them. Germline CDR1 and CDR2: MDHEN and SYDVKM. CDR3 length: 14 residues. The CDR3 loop reads CASSVAGANYGYTF. In DNA, the CDR3 is TGTGCCAGCAGTGTCGCGGGAGCTAACTATGGCTACACCTTC.

Written as DNA, the CDR3 is TGTGCCAGCAGTTTAGTGGGCGGGAGTCTCTACGAGCAGTACTTC. It encodes CASSLVGGSLYEQYF. J is TRBJ2-7 and V is TRBV12-3 or TRBV12-4; 7 nucleotides line up with TRBD2. The CDR3 is made up of 15 amino acids. Losses at the gene ends were 1 base for V and 3 bases for J; bases not matched to a gene: 6.

This clonotype showed up many times. The J gene is TRBJ2-2, the V gene TRBV10-3; D not resolved. Germline CDR1 reads ENHRY; CDR2 reads SYGVKD. The germline V and J ends were trimmed by 8 bases and 0 bases, with 13 bases remaining between them. The CDR3 runs 15 residues. This chain's CDR3 is CAIWEPYANTGELFF. The CDR3 region has the DNA TGTGCCATCTGGGAACCTTACGCGAACACCGGGGAGCTGTTTTTT.